Listed below are T cell receptor beta chains from one sample, sequenced in a study of shared clonotypes between healthy human individuals. Sequenced by immunoSEQ multiplex PCR; TCRdb stores in-frame clones only, minus some. Found here are 2 million to 2.5 million clones, 85% to 95% of them singletons; the top ten hold about 0.37%. Sequenced sample: naive CD4+ T cells from PBMCs. The receptors shown here come from a young man in good health. Some clones in this sample may be carry-over from other donors' samples. Each CDR3 is given with its conserved first and last residue. The D gene is left open where the match is weak. Size tells how often a clone was seen (once, few, many) or the class of an expanded clone, and some rows leave it out.

cdr3_aa: CASSLDLAGVNTGELFF; cdr3_nt: TGTGCCAGCAGCTTGGATCTAGCGGGAGTGAACACCGGGGAGCTGTTTTTT; d_call: TRBD2; j_call: TRBJ2-2; clone_size: -; v_call: TRBV5-4
cdr3_aa: CASSLGGHFTDTQYF; cdr3_nt: TGTGCCAGCAGCTTAGGAGGGCATTTCACAGATACGCAGTATTTT; d_call: -; j_call: TRBJ2-3; clone_size: -; v_call: TRBV7-3
cdr3_aa: CASSPLDLGNTEAFF; cdr3_nt: TGTGCCAGCAGCCCCCTCGACTTGGGAAACACTGAAGCTTTCTTT; d_call: -; j_call: TRBJ1-1; clone_size: -; v_call: TRBV9
cdr3_aa: CASSLDGTDYGYTF; cdr3_nt: TGTGCCAGCTCACTTGACGGGACAGACTATGGCTACACCTTC; d_call: TRBD1; j_call: TRBJ1-2; clone_size: few; v_call: TRBV18
cdr3_aa: CASYSLMNTEAFF; cdr3_nt: TGTGCCAGTTACAGCCTCATGAACACTGAAGCTTTCTTT; d_call: -; j_call: TRBJ1-1; clone_size: -; v_call: TRBV19
cdr3_aa: CASSGTGLFYNEQFF; cdr3_nt: TGTGCCAGCAGTGGGACAGGGCTCTTCTACAATGAGCAGTTCTTC; d_call: TRBD1; j_call: TRBJ2-1; clone_size: -; v_call: TRBV28
cdr3_aa: CASSLPDRSYEQYF; cdr3_nt: TGTGCCAGCAGTCTACCGGACAGATCCTACGAGCAGTACTTC; d_call: -; j_call: TRBJ2-7; clone_size: -; v_call: TRBV6-6
cdr3_aa: CSAFVQGRVVNTEAFF; cdr3_nt: TGCAGCGCGTTCGTGCAGGGACGCGTCGTGAACACTGAAGCTTTCTTT; d_call: -; j_call: TRBJ1-1; clone_size: -; v_call: TRBV29-1
cdr3_aa: CASSVAASGTYEQYF; cdr3_nt: TGTGCCAGCAGCGTCGCGGCAAGCGGCACCTACGAGCAGTACTTC; d_call: -; j_call: TRBJ2-7; clone_size: -; v_call: TRBV28
cdr3_aa: CASSGTRTQYF; cdr3_nt: TGTGCCAGCAGTGGAACCCGGACCCAGTACTTC; d_call: -; j_call: TRBJ2-5; clone_size: -; v_call: TRBV25-1
cdr3_aa: CASSLGLAGRGKEEQFF; cdr3_nt: TGTGCCAGCAGCTTGGGACTAGCGGGAAGAGGAAAGGAAGAGCAGTTCTTC; d_call: TRBD2; j_call: TRBJ2-1; clone_size: -; v_call: TRBV11-3
cdr3_aa: CASSLAGQESHYGYTF; cdr3_nt: TGTGCCAGCAGTTTAGCGGGGCAGGAATCCCACTATGGCTACACCTTC; d_call: -; j_call: TRBJ1-2; clone_size: -; v_call: TRBV27
cdr3_aa: CASSKLSGYTGELFF; cdr3_nt: TGTGCCAGCAGCAAACTTAGCGGCTACACCGGGGAGCTGTTTTTT; d_call: -; j_call: TRBJ2-2; clone_size: -; v_call: TRBV7-8
cdr3_aa: CSVTGPSTDTQYF; cdr3_nt: TGCAGCGTCACTGGACCTAGCACAGATACGCAGTATTTT; d_call: -; j_call: TRBJ2-3; clone_size: -; v_call: TRBV29-1
cdr3_aa: CAISPGLAFEQFF; cdr3_nt: TGTGCCATCAGTCCGGGACTAGCGTTTGAGCAGTTCTTC; d_call: TRBD2; j_call: TRBJ2-1; clone_size: -; v_call: TRBV10-3
cdr3_aa: CASSLSGPNYEQYF; cdr3_nt: TGCGCCAGCAGCTTAAGCGGACCAAACTACGAGCAGTACTTC; d_call: -; j_call: TRBJ2-7; clone_size: many; v_call: TRBV5-1
cdr3_aa: CASSVDTQYF; cdr3_nt: TGTGCCAGCAGTGTTGATACGCAGTATTTT; d_call: -; j_call: TRBJ2-3; clone_size: few; v_call: TRBV2
cdr3_aa: CASSREGTGKDYGYTF; cdr3_nt: TGCGCCAGCAGCCGGGAGGGGACAGGGAAGGACTATGGCTACACCTTC; d_call: TRBD1; j_call: TRBJ1-2; clone_size: -; v_call: TRBV4-1
cdr3_aa: CASSLGTSGSNEQFF; cdr3_nt: TGCGCCAGCAGCTTAGGGACTAGCGGGAGCAATGAGCAGTTCTTC; d_call: TRBD2; j_call: TRBJ2-1; clone_size: -; v_call: TRBV5-1
cdr3_aa: CASSPQRVSTDTQYF; cdr3_nt: TGTGCCAGCAGTCCCCAGCGGGTTAGCACAGATACGCAGTATTTT; d_call: -; j_call: TRBJ2-3; clone_size: -; v_call: TRBV2
cdr3_aa: CASSLDRDTGELFF; cdr3_nt: TGTGCCAGCAGCTTGGATAGGGACACCGGGGAGCTGTTTTTT; d_call: -; j_call: TRBJ2-2; clone_size: -; v_call: TRBV5-4
cdr3_aa: CASSSRQGSYGYTF; cdr3_nt: TGTGCCAGCAGTTCGCGACAGGGGAGCTATGGCTACACCTTC; d_call: TRBD1; j_call: TRBJ1-2; clone_size: -; v_call: TRBV28
cdr3_aa: CASSYGTGTPKFF; cdr3_nt: TGTGCCAGCAGTTACGGGACAGGAACTCCGAAGTTCTTC; d_call: TRBD1; j_call: TRBJ2-1; clone_size: -; v_call: TRBV27
cdr3_aa: CASSTQGLAGGPYEQYF; cdr3_nt: TGTGCCAGTAGTACCCAGGGACTAGCGGGAGGGCCCTACGAGCAGTACTTC; d_call: TRBD2; j_call: TRBJ2-7; clone_size: -; v_call: TRBV19
cdr3_aa: CASSTPGRNPEKLFF; cdr3_nt: TGTGCCAGCTCGACACCCGGTAGGAACCCTGAAAAACTGTTTTTT; d_call: -; j_call: TRBJ1-4; clone_size: -; v_call: TRBV18
cdr3_aa: CASSPPGEAGRQFF; cdr3_nt: TGTGCCAGCTCACCCCCAGGTGAGGCGGGACGGCAGTTCTTC; d_call: -; j_call: TRBJ2-1; clone_size: -; v_call: TRBV18
cdr3_aa: CSVVGANYGYTF; cdr3_nt: TGCAGCGTTGTGGGGGCAAACTATGGCTACACCTTC; d_call: -; j_call: TRBJ1-2; clone_size: -; v_call: TRBV29-1
cdr3_aa: CASSPTREETQYF; cdr3_nt: TGTGCCAGCAGCCCCACTAGGGAAGAGACCCAGTACTTC; d_call: -; j_call: TRBJ2-5; clone_size: -; v_call: TRBV11-2
cdr3_aa: CASRLRGVFGYTF; cdr3_nt: TGTGCCAGCAGACTCCGCGGGGTTTTTGGCTACACCTTC; d_call: -; j_call: TRBJ1-2; clone_size: -; v_call: TRBV28